This T cell receptor beta chain was profiled in a study of beta chain features in type 1 diabetes. Study-wide results and limits: TCRB CDR3s were moderately but significantly shorter in Type 1 diabetes patients in all four CD4+ subsets. Whether HLA type influences TCRB rearrangement remained unresolved here.

About this clone itself: No antigen is known for it.

CD45RO/CCR7/CD25/CD127/CD95/CD27 staining was used to isolate CD4+ naive, central memory, regulatory and stem cell-like memory cells by sorting. Post-sort purity exceeded 98% for all sorted populations. The authors reverse transcribed all of the isolated RNA, so sequencing captured expressed TCRB transcripts. The repertoire was sequenced with immunoSEQ multiplex PCR; TCRdb's copy has only in-frame clones and lacks some. The data contain a few hundred thousand clones, roughly 12% of them singletons. CDR3 size: 13 residues. V dropped 5 bases and J dropped 11; count of bases not matched to a gene: 11. Germline-derived CDR1 and CDR2 are LNHDA and SQIVND (reference sequence).

The clonotype was recovered from a woman aged 18 to 35 with type 1 diabetes. The chain combines TRBV19 with TRBJ1-1; TRBD1 aligns across 7 bases. Sequencing was performed on naive CD4+ T cells from blood. The CDR3 spells CASSPGQLYRAFF. Here the CDR3 DNA reads TGTGCCAGTAGTCCGGGACAGTTGTATAGGGCTTTCTTT.